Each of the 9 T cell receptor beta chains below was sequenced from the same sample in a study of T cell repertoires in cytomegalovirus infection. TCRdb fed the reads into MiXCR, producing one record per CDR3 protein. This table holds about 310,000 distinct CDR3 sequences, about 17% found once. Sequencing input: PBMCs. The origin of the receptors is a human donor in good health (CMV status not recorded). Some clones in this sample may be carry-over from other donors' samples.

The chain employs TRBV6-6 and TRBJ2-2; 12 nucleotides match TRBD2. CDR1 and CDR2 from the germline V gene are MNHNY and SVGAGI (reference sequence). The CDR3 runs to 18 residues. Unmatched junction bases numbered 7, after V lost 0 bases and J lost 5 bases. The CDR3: CASSYSPSGGAGTGELFF. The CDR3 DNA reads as TGTGCCAGCAGTTACTCGCCTAGCGGGGGGGCTGGAACCGGGGAGCTGTTTTTT.

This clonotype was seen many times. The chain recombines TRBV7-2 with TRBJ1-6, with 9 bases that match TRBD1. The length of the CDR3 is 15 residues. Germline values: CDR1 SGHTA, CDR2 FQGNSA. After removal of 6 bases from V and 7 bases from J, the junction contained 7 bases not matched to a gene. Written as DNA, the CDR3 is TGTGCCAGCAGGAAAGGACAGGGGTACAATTCACCCCTCCACTTT. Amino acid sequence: CASRKGQGYNSPLHF.

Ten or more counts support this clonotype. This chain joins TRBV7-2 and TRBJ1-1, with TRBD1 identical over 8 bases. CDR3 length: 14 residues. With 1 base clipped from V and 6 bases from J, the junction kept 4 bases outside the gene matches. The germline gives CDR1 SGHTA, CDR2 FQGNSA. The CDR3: CASSLDGQGAEAFF. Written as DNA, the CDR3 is TGTGCCAGCAGCTTAGATGGACAGGGTGCTGAAGCTTTCTTT.

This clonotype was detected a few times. The CDR3 loop is CASSQHSWVGEQYF. The CDR3 DNA follows: TGCGCCAGCAGCCAACACAGTTGGGTGGGCGAGCAGTACTTC. The chain couples TRBV4-1 to TRBJ2-7; no definite D call. The CDR3 covers 14 residues. The V end was cut by 2 bases, the J end by 6 bases, with 14 bases between. CDR1 MGHRA and CDR2 YSYEKL come from the germline V gene.

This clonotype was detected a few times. For the CDR3, the DNA is TGTGCCAGCAGCTTAGGGGGACACGGGGCAGATACGCAGTATTTT. It encodes CASSLGGHGADTQYF. The chain is built from TRBV7-9 and TRBJ2-3, with D perhaps TRBD1 (6 bases). The CDR3 extends over 15 amino acids. The V gene lost 1 base and the J gene lost 4 bases, with 12 bases spanning the gap. CDR1 is SEHNR, CDR2 FQNEAQ, per germline (reference sequence).

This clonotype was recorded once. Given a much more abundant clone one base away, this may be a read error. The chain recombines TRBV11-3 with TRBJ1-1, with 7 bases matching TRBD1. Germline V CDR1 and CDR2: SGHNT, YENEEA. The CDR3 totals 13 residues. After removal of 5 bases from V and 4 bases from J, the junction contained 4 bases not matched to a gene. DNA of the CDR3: TGTGCCAGCAGCCCGCAGGGGGTCACTGAAGCTTTCTTT. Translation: CASSPQGVTEAFF.

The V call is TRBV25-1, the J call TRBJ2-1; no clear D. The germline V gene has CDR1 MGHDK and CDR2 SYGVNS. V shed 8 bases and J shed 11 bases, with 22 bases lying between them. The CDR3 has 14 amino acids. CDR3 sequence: CASGDGLTPRQQFF. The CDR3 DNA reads TGTGCCAGCGGCGACGGGCTCACCCCCCGGCAGCAGTTCTTC.

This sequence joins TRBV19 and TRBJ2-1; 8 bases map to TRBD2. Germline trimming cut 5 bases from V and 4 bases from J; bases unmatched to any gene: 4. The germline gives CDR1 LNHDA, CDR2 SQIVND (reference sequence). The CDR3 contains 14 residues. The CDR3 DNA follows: TGTGCCAGTAGTGGCGGGGGGATTTACAATGAGCAGTTCTTC. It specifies CASSGGGIYNEQFF.

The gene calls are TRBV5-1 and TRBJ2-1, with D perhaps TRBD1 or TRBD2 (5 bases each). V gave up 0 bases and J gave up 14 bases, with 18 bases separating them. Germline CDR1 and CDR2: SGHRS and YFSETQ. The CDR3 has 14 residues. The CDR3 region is CASSLDLGAGKEFF. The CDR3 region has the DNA TGCGCCAGCAGCTTGGATTTAGGGGCCGGGAAGGAGTTCTTC.